Below, 3 T cell receptor beta chains from the same sample are listed, as sequenced in a study of shared clonotypes between healthy human individuals. Some clones are missing from TCRdb's copy, which holds only in-frame ones; the method was immunoSEQ multiplex PCR. This sample has some 790,000 clones; 72% occur once, and the top ten carry around 1.7%. Material for sequencing was memory CD4+ T cells sorted from blood. Subset noted: CD45RA-negative fraction. These TCRs come from a woman aged 30 to 39 in good health.

The chain links TRBV6-5 to TRBJ2-7, with D perhaps matching TRBD2 (6 bases). CDR1 is MNHEY, CDR2 SVGAGI, per germline. V lost 6 bases and J 0 bases, leaving 15 bases between the germline ends. The CDR3 has 15 amino acids. This chain's CDR3 is CASRGAGTGSYEQYF. In DNA form, the CDR3 reads TGTGCCAGCAGAGGAGCCGGGACTGGCTCCTACGAGCAGTACTTC.

The V gene is TRBV30, the J gene TRBJ2-3; D is unclear. Looked up from germline, CDR1 is GTSNPN and CDR2 is SVGIG (reference sequence). Trimming took off 3 bases at V and 4 bases at J, with 14 bases between the two ends. The CDR3 spans 14 residues. CDR3 sequence (DNA): TGTGCCTGGAGGGGATTCGACTCTGCAGATACGCAGTATTTT. As protein: CAWRGFDSADTQYF.

This clone was recorded a few times. The chain carries TRBV11-1 and TRBJ2-7; possibly TRBD1 for D (6 bases). CDR1 and CDR2 from the germline V gene are SGHAT and FQDESV (reference sequence). V was clipped by 5 bases and J by 3 bases, with 17 bases between them. The CDR3 covers 15 residues. The CDR3 spells CASSPRGIENYEQYF. For the CDR3, the DNA is TGTGCCAGCAGCCCCAGGGGTATAGAGAACTACGAGCAGTACTTC.